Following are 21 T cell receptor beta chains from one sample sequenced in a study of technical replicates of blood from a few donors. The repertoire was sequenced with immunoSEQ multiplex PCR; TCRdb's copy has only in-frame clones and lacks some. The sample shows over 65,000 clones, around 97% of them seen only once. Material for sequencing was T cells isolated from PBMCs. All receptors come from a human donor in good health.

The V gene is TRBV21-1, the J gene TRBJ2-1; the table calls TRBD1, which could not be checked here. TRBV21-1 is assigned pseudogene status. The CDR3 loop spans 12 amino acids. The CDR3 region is CASIPSYNEQFF. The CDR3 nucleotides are TGTGCCAGCATCCCATCCTACAATGAGCAGTTCTTC.

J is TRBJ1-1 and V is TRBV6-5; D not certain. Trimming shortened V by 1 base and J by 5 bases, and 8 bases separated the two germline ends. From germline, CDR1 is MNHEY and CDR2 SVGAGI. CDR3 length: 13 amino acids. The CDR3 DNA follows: TGTGCCAGCAGTTACTTCGCGGGGACTGAAGCTTTCTTT. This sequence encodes CASSYFAGTEAFF.

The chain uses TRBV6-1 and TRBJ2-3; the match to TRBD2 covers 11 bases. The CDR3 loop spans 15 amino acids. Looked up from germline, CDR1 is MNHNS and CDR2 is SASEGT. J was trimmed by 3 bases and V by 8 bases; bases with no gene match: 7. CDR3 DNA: TGTGCCAGCTACCGTAGCGGGGGGGCAACAGATACGCAGTATTTT. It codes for CASYRSGGATDTQYF.

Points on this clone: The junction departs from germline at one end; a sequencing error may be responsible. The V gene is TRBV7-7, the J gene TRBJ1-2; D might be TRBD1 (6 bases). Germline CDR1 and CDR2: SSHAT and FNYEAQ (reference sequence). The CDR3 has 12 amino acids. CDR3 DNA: TGTGCTAGCAGCCCGGGACAAATCGGCTACACCTTC. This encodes CASSPGQIGYTF.

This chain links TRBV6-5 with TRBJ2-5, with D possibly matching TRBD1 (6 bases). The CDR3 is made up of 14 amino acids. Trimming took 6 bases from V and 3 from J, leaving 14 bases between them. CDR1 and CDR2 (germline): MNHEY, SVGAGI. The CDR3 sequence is CASSPYRVEETQYF. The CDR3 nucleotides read TGTGCCAGCAGCCCCTACAGGGTTGAAGAGACCCAGTACTTC.

As DNA, the CDR3 is TGCAGCGCCCCTAGAGGGCCTTACAATGAGCAGTTCTTC. Translation: CSAPRGPYNEQFF. The chain recombines TRBV29-1 with TRBJ2-1, with a weak D call TRBD2 (5 bases). The CDR3 is 13 amino acids. Germline assignment: CDR1 SQVTM and CDR2 ANQGSEA. Trimming removed 7 bases at V and 4 bases at J, with 14 bases between.

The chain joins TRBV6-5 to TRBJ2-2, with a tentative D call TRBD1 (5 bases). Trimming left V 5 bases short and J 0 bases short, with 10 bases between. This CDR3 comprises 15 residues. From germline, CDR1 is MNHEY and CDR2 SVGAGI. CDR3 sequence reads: CASSRPGTNTGELFF. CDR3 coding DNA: TGTGCCAGCAGTCGCCCAGGGACGAACACCGGGGAGCTGTTTTTT.

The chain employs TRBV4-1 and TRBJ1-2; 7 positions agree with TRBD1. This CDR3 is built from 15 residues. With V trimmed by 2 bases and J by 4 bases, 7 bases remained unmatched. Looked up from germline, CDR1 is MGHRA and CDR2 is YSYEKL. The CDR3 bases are TGCGCCAGCAGCCAACCTCGGGACAGTTTCTATGGCTACACCTTC. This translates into CASSQPRDSFYGYTF.

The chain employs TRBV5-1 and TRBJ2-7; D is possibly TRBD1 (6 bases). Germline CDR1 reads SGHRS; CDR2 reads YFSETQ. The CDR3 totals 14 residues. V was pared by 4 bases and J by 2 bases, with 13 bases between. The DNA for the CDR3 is TGCGCCAGCAGCCGTACAGGGTCTCCCTACGAGCAGTACTTC. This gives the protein CASSRTGSPYEQYF.

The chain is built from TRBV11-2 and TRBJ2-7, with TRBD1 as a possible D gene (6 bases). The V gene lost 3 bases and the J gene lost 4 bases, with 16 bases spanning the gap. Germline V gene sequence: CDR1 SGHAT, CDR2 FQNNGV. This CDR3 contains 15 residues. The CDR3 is CASSFTMTGGYEQYF. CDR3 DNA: TGTGCCAGCAGCTTTACCATGACAGGCGGATACGAGCAGTACTTC.

CDR3 sequence: CATSRERLAGPTDTQYF. The CDR3 DNA reads as TGTGCCACCAGCAGAGAGCGACTAGCGGGACCCACAGATACGCAGTATTTT. V is TRBV15 and J is TRBJ2-3; 11 bases align to TRBD2. J lost 2 bases, V lost 0 bases, and 4 bases had no gene match. The germline CDR1 and CDR2 sequences are LNHNV and YYDKDF (reference sequence). The CDR3 contains 17 residues.

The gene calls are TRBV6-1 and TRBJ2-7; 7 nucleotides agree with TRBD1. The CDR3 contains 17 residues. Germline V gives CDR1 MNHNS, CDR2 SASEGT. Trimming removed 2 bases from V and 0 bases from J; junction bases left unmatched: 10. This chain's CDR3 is CASSEIPPTGSSYEQYF. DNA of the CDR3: TGTGCCAGCAGTGAAATCCCCCCGACAGGGTCCTCCTACGAGCAGTACTTC.

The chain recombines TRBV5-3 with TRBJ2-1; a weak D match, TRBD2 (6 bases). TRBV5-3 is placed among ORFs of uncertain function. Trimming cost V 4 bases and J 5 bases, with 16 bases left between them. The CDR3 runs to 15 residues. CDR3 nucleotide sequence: TGTGCCAGAAGCGAACCGGGACTTTTCCACAATGAGCAGTTCTTC. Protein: CARSEPGLFHNEQFF.

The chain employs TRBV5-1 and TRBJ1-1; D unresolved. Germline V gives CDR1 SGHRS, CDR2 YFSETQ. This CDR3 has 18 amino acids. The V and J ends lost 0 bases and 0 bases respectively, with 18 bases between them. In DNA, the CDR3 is TGCGCCAGCAGCTTGGTACCCTTTTACAGAAATATGAACACTGAAGCTTTCTTT. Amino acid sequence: CASSLVPFYRNMNTEAFF.

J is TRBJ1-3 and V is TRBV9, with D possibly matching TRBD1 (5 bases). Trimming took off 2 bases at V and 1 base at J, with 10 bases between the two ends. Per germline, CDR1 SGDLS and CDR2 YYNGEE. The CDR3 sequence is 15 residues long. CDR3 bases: TGTGCCAGCAGCGTCGACGGGGGGTCTGGAAACACCATATATTTT. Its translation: CASSVDGGSGNTIYF.

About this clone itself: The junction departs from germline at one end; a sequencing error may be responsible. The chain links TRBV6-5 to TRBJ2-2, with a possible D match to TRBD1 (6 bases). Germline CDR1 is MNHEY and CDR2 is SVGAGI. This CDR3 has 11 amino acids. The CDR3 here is CASGDTRELFF. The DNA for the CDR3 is TGTGCCAGCGGGGACACCAGGGAGCTGTTTTTT.

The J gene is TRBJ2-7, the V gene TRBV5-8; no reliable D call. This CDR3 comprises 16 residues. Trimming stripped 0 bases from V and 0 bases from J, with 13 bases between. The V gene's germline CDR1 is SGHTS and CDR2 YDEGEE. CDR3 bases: TGTGCCAGCAGCTTGGCCTTGACTTGGCCCTCCTACGAGCAGTACTTC. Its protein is CASSLALTWPSYEQYF.

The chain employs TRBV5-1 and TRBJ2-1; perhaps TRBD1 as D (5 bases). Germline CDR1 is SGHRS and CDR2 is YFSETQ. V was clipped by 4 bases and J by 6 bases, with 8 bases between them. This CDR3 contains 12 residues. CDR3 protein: CASSEQGNEQFF. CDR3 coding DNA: TGCGCCAGCAGCGAGCAGGGCAATGAGCAGTTCTTC.

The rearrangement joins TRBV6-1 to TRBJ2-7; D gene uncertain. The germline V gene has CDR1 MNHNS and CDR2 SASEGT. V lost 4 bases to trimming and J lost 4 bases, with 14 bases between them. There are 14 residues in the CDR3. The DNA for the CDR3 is TGTGCCAGCAGTGTAGGTCTAGATGGGTACGAGCAGTACTTC. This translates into CASSVGLDGYEQYF.

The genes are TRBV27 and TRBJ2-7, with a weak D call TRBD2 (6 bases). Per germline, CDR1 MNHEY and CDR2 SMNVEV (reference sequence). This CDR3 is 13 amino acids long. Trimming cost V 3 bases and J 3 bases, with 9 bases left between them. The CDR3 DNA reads TGTGCCAGCAGTTTTTGGGGGGACTACGAGCAGTACTTC. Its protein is CASSFWGDYEQYF.

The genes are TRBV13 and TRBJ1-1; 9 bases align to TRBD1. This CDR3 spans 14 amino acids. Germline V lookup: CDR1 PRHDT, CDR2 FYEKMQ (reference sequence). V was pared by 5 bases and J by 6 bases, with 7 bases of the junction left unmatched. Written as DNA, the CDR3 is TGTGCCAGCAGCCCTAGGACAGGGGAGGCTGAAGCTTTCTTT. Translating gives CASSPRTGEAEAFF.